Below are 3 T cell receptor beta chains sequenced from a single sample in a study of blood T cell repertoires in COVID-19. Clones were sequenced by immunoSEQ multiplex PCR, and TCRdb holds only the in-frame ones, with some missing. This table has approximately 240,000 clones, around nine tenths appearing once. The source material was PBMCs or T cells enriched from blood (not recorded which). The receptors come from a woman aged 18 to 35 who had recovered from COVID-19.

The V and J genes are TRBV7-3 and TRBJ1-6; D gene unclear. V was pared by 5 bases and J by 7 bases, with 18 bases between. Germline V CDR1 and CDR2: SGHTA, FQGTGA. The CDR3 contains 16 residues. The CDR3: CASSLQARGSNSPLHF. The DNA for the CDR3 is TGTGCCAGCAGCCTTCAGGCACGGGGTAGCAATTCACCCCTCCACTTT.

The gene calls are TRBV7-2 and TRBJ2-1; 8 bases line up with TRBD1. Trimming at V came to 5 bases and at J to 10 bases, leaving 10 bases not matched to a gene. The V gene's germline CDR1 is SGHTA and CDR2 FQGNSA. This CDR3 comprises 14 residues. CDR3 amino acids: CASSLPGQGTEQFF. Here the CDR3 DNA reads TGTGCCAGCAGCCTACCAGGACAGGGTACGGAGCAGTTCTTC.

This CDR3 is CASSQVGLEYEQYF. CDR3 bases: TGTGCCAGCAGCCAAGTGGGACTAGAATACGAGCAGTACTTC. The chain joins TRBV3-1 (or the pseudogene TRBV3-2) to TRBJ2-7; 8 bases match TRBD2. Per the germline V gene, CDR1 is LGHDT and CDR2 is YNNKEL (reference sequence). The V gene end was trimmed by 1 base and the J gene end by 4 bases; junction bases not matched to a gene: 3. This CDR3 has 14 amino acids.